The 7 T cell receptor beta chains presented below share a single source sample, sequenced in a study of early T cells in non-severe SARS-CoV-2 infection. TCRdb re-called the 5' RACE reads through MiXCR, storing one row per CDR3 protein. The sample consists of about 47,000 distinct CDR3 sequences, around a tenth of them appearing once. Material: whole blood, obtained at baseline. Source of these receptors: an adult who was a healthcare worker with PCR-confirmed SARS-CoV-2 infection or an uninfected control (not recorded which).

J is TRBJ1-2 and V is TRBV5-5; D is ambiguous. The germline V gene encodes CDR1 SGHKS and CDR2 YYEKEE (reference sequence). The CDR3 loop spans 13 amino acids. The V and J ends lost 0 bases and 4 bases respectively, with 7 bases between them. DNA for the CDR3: TGTGCCAGCAGCTTGGAACAGACCTATGGCTACACCTTC. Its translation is CASSLEQTYGYTF.

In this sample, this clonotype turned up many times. CDR3 sequence: CASSKTPGGSNQPQHF. CDR3 DNA sequence: TGTGCCAGTAGTAAGACGCCCGGCGGTAGCAATCAGCCCCAGCATTTT. The V and J genes are TRBV19 and TRBJ1-5; no clear D. Germline CDR1 is LNHDA and CDR2 is SQIVND (reference sequence). The CDR3 sequence is 16 residues long. V lost 4 bases to trimming and J lost 0 bases, with 13 bases between them.

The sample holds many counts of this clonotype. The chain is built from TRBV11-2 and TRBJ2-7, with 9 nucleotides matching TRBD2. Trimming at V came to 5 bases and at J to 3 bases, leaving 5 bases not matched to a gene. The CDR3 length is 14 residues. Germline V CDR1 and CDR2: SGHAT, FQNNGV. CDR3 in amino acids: CASSQAGGLYEQYF. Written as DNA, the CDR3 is TGTGCCAGCAGCCAGGCGGGGGGGCTCTACGAGCAGTACTTC. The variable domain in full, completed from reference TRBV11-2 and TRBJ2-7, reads EAGVAQSPRYKIIEKRQSVAFWCNPISGHATLYWYQQILGQGPKLLIQFQNNGVVDDSQLPKDRFSAERLKGVDSTLKIQPAKLEDSAVYLCASSQAGGLYEQYFGPGTRLTVT.

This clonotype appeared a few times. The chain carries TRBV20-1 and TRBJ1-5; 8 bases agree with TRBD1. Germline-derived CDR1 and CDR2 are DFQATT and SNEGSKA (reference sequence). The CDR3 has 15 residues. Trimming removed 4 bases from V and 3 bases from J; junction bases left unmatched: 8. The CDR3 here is CSATRGRGDNQPQHF. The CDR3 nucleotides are TGCAGTGCTACCAGGGGGCGCGGTGACAATCAGCCCCAGCATTTT.

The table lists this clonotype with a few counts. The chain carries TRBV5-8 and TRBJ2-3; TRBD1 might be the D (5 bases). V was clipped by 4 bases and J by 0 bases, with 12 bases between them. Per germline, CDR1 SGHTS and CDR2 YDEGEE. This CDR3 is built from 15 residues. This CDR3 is CASSPLRTSTDTQYF. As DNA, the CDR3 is TGTGCCAGCAGCCCCTTGCGGACAAGCACAGATACGCAGTATTTT. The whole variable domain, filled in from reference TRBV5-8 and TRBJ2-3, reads EAGVTQSPTHLIKTRGQQATLRCSPISGHTSVYWYQQALGLGLQFLLWYDEGEERNRGNFPPRFSGRQFPNYSSELNVNALELEDSALYLCASSPLRTSTDTQYFGPGTRLTVL.

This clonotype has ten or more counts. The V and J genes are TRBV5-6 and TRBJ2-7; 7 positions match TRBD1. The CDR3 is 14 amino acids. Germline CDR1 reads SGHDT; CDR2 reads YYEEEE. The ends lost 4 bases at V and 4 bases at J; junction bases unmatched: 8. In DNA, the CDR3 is TGTGCCAGCAGCCCCCGACAGGGAAGGTACGAGCAGTACTTC. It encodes CASSPRQGRYEQYF.

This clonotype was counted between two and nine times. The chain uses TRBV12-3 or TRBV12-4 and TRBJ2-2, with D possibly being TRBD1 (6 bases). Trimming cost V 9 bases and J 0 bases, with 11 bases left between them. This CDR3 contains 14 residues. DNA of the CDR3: TGTGCCAGTTCTAGGGGGTCGAACACCGGGGAGCTGTTTTTT. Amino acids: CASSRGSNTGELFF.